This is a list of T cell receptor beta chains from one sample in a study of cytomegalovirus exposure and HLA in healthy donors. Clones were sequenced by immunoSEQ multiplex PCR, and TCRdb holds only the in-frame ones, with some missing. The sample consists of around 150,000 clones, 80% of them appearing once. Specimen: PBMCs. The receptors derive from a man aged 25-40 years in good health. Both conserved end residues are part of each CDR3. A D gene is named only where the DNA matches it firmly. A clone size is listed for some rows: how often the clone was seen (once, few, many), or a class if it is expanded.

v_call	d_call	clone_size	j_call	cdr3_nt	cdr3_aa
TRBV5-1	TRBD2	few	TRBJ2-3	TGCGCCAGCACCCGGGGGGGGACTAGCACAGATACGCAGTATTTT	CASTRGGTSTDTQYF
TRBV5-1	.	.	TRBJ1-2	TGCGCCAGCAGCTTGGACTTTCAGGGGTTCTATGGCTACACCTTC	CASSLDFQGFYGYTF
TRBV4-1	.	.	TRBJ2-4	TGCGCCAGCAGCCTTATGGGGCAGGGCAAAAACATTCAGTACTTC	CASSLMGQGKNIQYF
TRBV7-7	TRBD2	.	TRBJ2-5	TGTGCTAGCAGCCGGGGGGGCCGCGGGGAGACCCAGTACTTC	CASSRGGRGETQYF
TRBV9	.	medium-sized	TRBJ1-1	TGTGCCAGCAGCGAAGCAGGGTCGACTGAAGCTTTCTTT	CASSEAGSTEAFF
TRBV4-1	TRBD1	.	TRBJ2-1	TGCGCCAGCAGCTCCCCCGGGACAGGGGTGGCCAATGAGCAGTTCTTC	CASSSPGTGVANEQFF
TRBV5-1	.	.	TRBJ1-2	TGCGCCAGCAGCTTGGGGGCAGGGTCACTTAACTATGGCTACACCTTC	CASSLGAGSLNYGYTF
TRBV28	.	.	TRBJ1-2	TGTGCCAGCAGGTTCCCGACAGGCGGCTACACCTTC	CASRFPTGGYTF
TRBV7-9	TRBD2	few	TRBJ2-4	TGTTCCAGCAGCTCCTGGGGGGAGGGAAGCTCCAAAAACATTCAGTACTTC	CSSSSWGEGSSKNIQYF
TRBV6-6	.	.	TRBJ2-7	TGTGCCAGCAGTTACTCTACAGGGTACGAGCAGTACTTC	CASSYSTGYEQYF
TRBV19	.	.	TRBJ2-7	TGTGCCAGTAGTATCTCCCCCGAGCGGTACTACGAGCAGTACTTC	CASSISPERYYEQYF
TRBV7-8	TRBD1	.	TRBJ2-1	TGTGCCAGCAGCAAACTAGGGACAGGGGACAATGAGCAGTTCTTC	CASSKLGTGDNEQFF
TRBV25-1	TRBD1	few	TRBJ1-1	TGTGCCAGCAGTGGACAGGGCACTGAAGCTTTCTTT	CASSGQGTEAFF
TRBV14	TRBD2	few	TRBJ2-6	TGTGCCAGCAGATTATCCTCCCTAGCGGGAGGAGCAGGGGCCAACGTCCTGACTTTC	CASRLSSLAGGAGANVLTF
TRBV11-3	TRBD1	.	TRBJ1-2	TGTGCCAGCAGCTACCGGGACAGGGTACATGGCTACACCTTC	CASSYRDRVHGYTF
TRBV11-3	TRBD2	.	TRBJ2-5	TGTGCCAGCAGCTTAGGTAGCGGGAGGGCCGGGGAGACCCAGTACTTC	CASSLGSGRAGETQYF
TRBV11-3	TRBD1	.	TRBJ2-1	TGTGCCAGCAGCTTACCCTGGACAGGGGGCTACAATGAGCAGTTCTTC	CASSLPWTGGYNEQFF
TRBV9	TRBD1	.	TRBJ2-7	TGTGCCAGCAGCGTAGCTCAGGGGGCCTACGAGCAGTACTTC	CASSVAQGAYEQYF
TRBV27	TRBD1	.	TRBJ1-2	TGTGCCAGCGGCCTCCGGGACAGGGGTTTGTATGGCTACACCTTC	CASGLRDRGLYGYTF
TRBV5-1	TRBD2	.	TRBJ2-4	TGCGCCAGCAGCTTGGGGTTTGGGATAAATCCGGGAGGACTAGCCAAAAACATTCAGTACTTC	CASSLGFGINPGGLAKNIQYF
TRBV5-5	TRBD1	few	TRBJ2-7	TGTGCCAGCAGCTTCAGGGGGCGGGACTCTTGGGACGAGCAGTACTTC	CASSFRGRDSWDEQYF
TRBV29-1	TRBD1	once	TRBJ1-1	TGCAGCGTTGAAGGGACAGGGCACACTGAAGCTTTCTTT	CSVEGTGHTEAFF
TRBV18	TRBD1	.	TRBJ1-4	TGTGCCAGCTCAGGCACAGGGGGCATATCTAATGAAAAACTGTTTTTT	CASSGTGGISNEKLFF
TRBV25-1	TRBD1	.	TRBJ2-2	TGTGCCAGCAGTGAACGGACAGGGAACACCGGGGAGCTGTTTTTT	CASSERTGNTGELFF
TRBV10-2	TRBD2	.	TRBJ2-7	TGCGCCAGCAGTGACCCCACTAGCGGGAGGGGAAGGTCCTACGAGCAGTACTTC	CASSDPTSGRGRSYEQYF
TRBV5-1	.	few	TRBJ1-3	TGCGCCAGCAGCTTGGCCAACAGGGAGAGCTCTGGAAACACCATATATTTT	CASSLANRESSGNTIYF
TRBV7-9	.	.	TRBJ2-7	TGTTCCAGCAGTTTCGTGAGCTCCTACGAGCAGTACTTC	CSSSFVSSYEQYF
TRBV21-1	.	.	TRBJ1-2	TGTGCCAGCAGCAAAGAGGGGCCGGGACAGGGCATCGGCTACACCTTC	CASSKEGPGQGIGYTF
TRBV19	TRBD2	.	TRBJ2-3	TGTGCCAGTAGTCTCAGACTAGCGGGAGCGGGGACGCAGTATTTT	CASSLRLAGAGTQYF
TRBV6-5	.	.	TRBJ2-7	TGTGCCAGCAAGACAGGAGGCCGGGAGCAGTACTTC	CASKTGGREQYF
TRBV19	.	.	TRBJ1-2	TGTGCCAGTAGTCCCCGGGGCGGGAGCGGCTACACCTTC	CASSPRGGSGYTF
TRBV15	.	few	TRBJ2-7	TGTGCCACCAGCAGAGATCTCAGCAGGTCCTACGAGCAGTACTTC	CATSRDLSRSYEQYF
TRBV6-5	.	.	TRBJ2-1	TGTGCCAGCAGTTCCGACTACTTAAGCGCCTACAATGAGCAGTTCTTC	CASSSDYLSAYNEQFF
TRBV2	TRBD2	.	TRBJ2-2	TGTGCCAGCAGCGGACTAGCGGGAATCACCGGGGAGCTGTTTTTT	CASSGLAGITGELFF
TRBV4-1	TRBD2	few	TRBJ2-5	TGCGCCAGCAAGGTAGCGTTAGCGGGCCTGGAGACCCAGTACTTC	CASKVALAGLETQYF
TRBV7-8	TRBD2	.	TRBJ2-7	TGTGCCAGCAGCAAACCACTCGCGGGAGGGCCCCGCGAGCAGTACTTC	CASSKPLAGGPREQYF
TRBV15	TRBD2	.	TRBJ2-1	TGTGCCACCAGCAGAGACCTACTGACTAGCGGGAGGGGACGCTCCTACAATGAGCAGTTCTTC	CATSRDLLTSGRGRSYNEQFF
TRBV7-9	TRBD1	.	TRBJ2-7	TGTGCCAGCAGATCATCCGGGACAGGGACCTACGAGCAGTACTTC	CASRSSGTGTYEQYF
TRBV21-1	.	.	TRBJ2-1	TGTGCCAGCAGCAAATCTGACAAAAACTCCTACAATGAGCAGTTCTTC	CASSKSDKNSYNEQFF
TRBV6-1	TRBD2	few	TRBJ2-1	TGTGCCAGCACGCCTAGCGGATTCCCCGAGCAGTTCTTC	CASTPSGFPEQFF
TRBV19	TRBD1	.	TRBJ1-1	TGTGCCAGTAGTATGTTAAAGGGTCAGGGGGACACTGAAGCTTTCTTT	CASSMLKGQGDTEAFF
TRBV7-2	.	.	TRBJ1-1	TGTGCCAGCAGCTTAGGCAGGGAGGCAAAATCTTTCTTT	CASSLGREAKSFF
TRBV18	.	few	TRBJ2-1	TGTGCCAGCTCACCACAGGGGTACTCCTACAATGAGCAGTTCTTC	CASSPQGYSYNEQFF
TRBV7-9	TRBD2	.	TRBJ2-1	TGTGCCAGCAGCTACGGACTAGCGGGAGAAGAGCAGTTCTTC	CASSYGLAGEEQFF
TRBV6-5	TRBD2	.	TRBJ2-1	TGTGCCAGCAGAACTAGCGGGCGTGAGCAGTTCTTC	CASRTSGREQFF
TRBV4-1	TRBD2	.	TRBJ2-1	TGCGCCAGCAGCCAAGATCGAGCGGGAGTGGGGAATGAGCAGTTCTTC	CASSQDRAGVGNEQFF
TRBV5-1	TRBD2	.	TRBJ2-1	TGCGCCAGCAGCTTGGCGGGACTAGCTCGATCGGGTGAGCAGTTCTTC	CASSLAGLARSGEQFF
TRBV27	TRBD1	.	TRBJ2-7	TGTGCCAGCAGCCCTCGAGGGTCCCCGGGACAGGGATGGGGCGGGCAGTACTTC	CASSPRGSPGQGWGGQYF
TRBV5-1	.	.	TRBJ2-1	TGCGCCAGCAGCCCCGGGACTCGGGAATATGAGCAGTTCTTC	CASSPGTREYEQFF
TRBV6-1	TRBD1	.	TRBJ1-2	TGTGCCAGCAGGGTCGGGACAGGGGCCTATGGCTACACCTTC	CASRVGTGAYGYTF